What follows are 26 T cell receptor beta chains derived from one specimen sequenced in a study of T-cell memory formation after mild COVID-19. One entry per CDR3 protein results from TCRdb running MiXCR on the 5' RACE reads. The sample has 130,000 to 150,000 distinct CDR3 sequences, roughly 6.2% seen once. The sample taken for sequencing was PBMCs or a T cell subset sorted from them (not recorded which). The origin of the receptors is an adult woman who had mild COVID-19 (a few samples of this study predate the infection). Cell type and time point are not known.

This clonotype was seen repeatedly, ten times or more. V gene TRBV5-1 combines with J gene TRBJ2-2; D perhaps matches TRBD2 (5 bases). The V gene lost 4 bases and the J gene lost 6 bases, with 13 bases spanning the gap. The CDR3 consists of 14 residues. CDR1 is SGHRS, CDR2 YFSETQ, per germline. Written as DNA, the CDR3 is TGCGCCAGCAGCCGGGGTTCTTCCCCCGGGGAGCTGTTTTTT. Residues: CASSRGSSPGELFF.

This clonotype occurred many times. The chain recombines TRBV4-2 with TRBJ2-1, with 10 bases identical to TRBD1. Per germline, CDR1 LGHNA and CDR2 YNFKEQ. This CDR3 spans 15 amino acids. Trimming at V came to 1 base and at J to 9 bases, leaving 6 bases not matched to a gene. For the CDR3, the DNA is TGTGCCAGCAGCCAAGCCGAGACAGGGGGCCTTGAGCAGTTCTTC. Translated: CASSQAETGGLEQFF.

There are a few counts of this clonotype. CDR3 residues: CSAQTSGGGPQHF. The CDR3 nucleotides are TGCAGTGCCCAGACCTCCGGGGGAGGGCCCCAGCATTTT. V is TRBV20-1 and J is TRBJ1-5, with a possible D match to TRBD1 (5 bases). Germline V gene data show CDR1 as DFQATT and CDR2 as SNEGSKA (reference sequence). This CDR3 is 13 amino acids long. Trimming shortened V by 6 bases and J by 9 bases, and 18 bases separated the two germline ends.

The chain couples TRBV19 to TRBJ2-1; D remains ambiguous. Germline CDR1 LNHDA, CDR2 SQIVND (reference sequence). The germline V and J ends were trimmed by 7 bases and 2 bases, with 15 bases remaining between them. The length of the CDR3 is 15 residues. In nucleotides, the CDR3 is TGTGCCAGTATGGCCGGCCAGATTACCTACAATGAGCAGTTCTTC. The encoded protein is CASMAGQITYNEQFF.

This clonotype was counted a few times. The chain is built from TRBV4-1 and TRBJ2-2; D is possibly TRBD1 (5 bases). The V end was cut by 1 base, the J end by 2 bases, with 11 bases between. The CDR3 has 16 residues. Germline V gives CDR1 MGHRA, CDR2 YSYEKL. The CDR3 loop reads CASSQVLTVNTGELFF. The CDR3, as DNA: TGCGCCAGCAGCCAAGTTCTGACAGTTAACACCGGGGAGCTGTTTTTT.

This clonotype was detected ten times or more. The chain is built from TRBV11-2 and TRBJ1-6, with 7 bases matching TRBD1. This CDR3 region has 14 residues. V lost 6 bases, J lost 9 bases, and 8 bases stayed unmatched. Germline CDR1 reads SGHAT; CDR2 reads FQNNGV. Here the CDR3 reads CASRATGISSPLHF. The DNA of the CDR3 is TGTGCCAGCAGAGCGACAGGGATCTCTTCACCCCTCCACTTT.

This clonotype was picked up many times. This chain links TRBV27 with TRBJ1-4; 7 bases are shared with TRBD1. The junction had 9 bases not matched to a gene; V was cut back by 0 bases and J by 14 bases. Germline lookup yields CDR1 MNHEY and CDR2 SMNVEV (reference sequence). CDR3 length: 14 residues. The CDR3 is CASSLSRDTGVLFF. The CDR3 DNA sequence: TGTGCCAGCAGTTTATCGAGGGATACAGGGGTGCTGTTTTTT.

There are a few counts of this clonotype. The rearrangement joins TRBV7-2 to TRBJ2-1, with 7 bases identical to TRBD2. Germline V gene data show CDR1 as SGHTA and CDR2 as FQGNSA. The CDR3 length is 15 residues. The V gene end was trimmed by 5 bases and the J gene end by 7 bases; junction bases not matched to a gene: 11. DNA for the CDR3: TGTGCCAGCAGCCGAGAGCGGGGAGTTGGGAATGAGCAGTTCTTC. Translation gives CASSRERGVGNEQFF.

At least ten counts were recorded for this clonotype. V gene TRBV9 combines with J gene TRBJ2-2; no firm D call. The CDR3 loop spans 16 amino acids. V shed 0 bases and J shed 1 base, with 10 bases lying between them. In germline, CDR1 is SGDLS, CDR2 YYNGEE. CDR3 DNA: TGTGCCAGCAGCGTAGATCCCACCCGGAACACCGGGGAGCTGTTTTTT. As protein: CASSVDPTRNTGELFF.

This chain uses TRBV6-5 with TRBJ2-3, with 11 bases matching TRBD2. CDR3 size: 17 residues. Unmatched junction bases numbered 4, after V lost 2 bases and J lost 0 bases. CDR1 is MNHEY, CDR2 SVGAGI, per germline. The CDR3 coding sequence is TGTGCCAGCAGTTACCGACTAGCGGGACCTAGCACAGATACGCAGTATTTT. Translating gives CASSYRLAGPSTDTQYF.

Many counts were recorded for this clonotype. The chain uses TRBV4-2 and TRBJ2-7, with unresolved D. V lost 0 bases, J lost 10 bases, and 13 bases lay in between. This CDR3 has 13 amino acids. CDR1 is LGHNA and CDR2 is YNFKEQ in the germline V gene. The CDR3 region is CASSQDNGRAQYF. The CDR3 bases are TGTGCCAGCAGCCAAGATAACGGCCGGGCACAGTACTTC.

This clonotype was counted many times. V and J are TRBV29-1 and TRBJ2-7; no clear D gene. This CDR3 has 11 residues. V gave up 4 bases and J gave up 2 bases, with 6 bases separating them. CDR1 is SQVTM, CDR2 ANQGSEA, per germline. The CDR3 nucleotides are TGCAGCGTTGCAACAACCTACGAGCAGTACTTC. Translated, it gives CSVATTYEQYF.

The chain recombines TRBV9 with TRBJ1-1; TRBD1 is a possible D gene (5 bases). CDR3 length: 15 amino acids. The V end was cut by 0 bases, the J end by 0 bases, with 9 bases between. From germline, CDR1 is SGDLS and CDR2 YYNGEE. The CDR3 spells CASSVDRFMNTEAFF. In DNA form, the CDR3 reads TGTGCCAGCAGCGTAGACAGGTTCATGAACACTGAAGCTTTCTTT.

This clonotype was seen ten or more times. The chain employs TRBV7-2 and TRBJ2-2; 8 bases map to TRBD1. This CDR3 spans 15 amino acids. V lost 4 bases to trimming and J lost 3 bases; unmatched junction nucleotides: 4. The germline CDR1 and CDR2 sequences are SGHTA and FQGNSA. CDR3 DNA: TGTGCCAGCAGCTATCGGACAGGGTACACCGGGGAGCTGTTTTTT. Residues: CASSYRTGYTGELFF. Together with reference TRBV7-2 and TRBJ2-2, the CDR3 gives the full variable domain: GAGVSQSPSNKVTEKGKDVELRCDPISGHTALYWYRQSLGQGLEFLIYFQGNSAPDKSGLPSDRFSAERTGGSVSTLTIQRTQQEDSAVYLCASSYRTGYTGELFFGEGSRLTVL.

The V call is TRBV12-3 or TRBV12-4, the J call TRBJ2-7; no definite D call. V lost 3 bases and J lost 0, with 9 bases in between. The CDR3 loop spans 14 amino acids. CDR3 nucleotides: TGTGCCAGCAGTTTGCAGCAGCGCTCCTACGAGCAGTACTTC. Translated: CASSLQQRSYEQYF.

The chain links TRBV20-1 to TRBJ2-3, with 8 positions matching TRBD2. Germline values: CDR1 DFQATT, CDR2 SNEGSKA (reference sequence). Trimming removed 6 bases from V and 3 bases from J; junction bases left unmatched: 8. This CDR3 has 14 amino acids. CDR3 in DNA: TGCAGTGCGCCGGTCAGCGGGAGAACAGATACGCAGTATTTT. It is translated as CSAPVSGRTDTQYF.

This clonotype was seen ten or more times. The chain couples TRBV12-3 or TRBV12-4 to TRBJ2-5; possibly TRBD1 for D (5 bases). The CDR3 contains 15 residues. Deletions cut 4 bases from V and 1 base from J, with 13 bases between. CDR3 protein: CASSSSSGSQETQYF. The CDR3 DNA reads TGTGCCAGCAGTTCCTCGTCAGGGTCCCAAGAGACCCAGTACTTC.

The chain is built from TRBV15 and TRBJ2-5, with unresolved D. Trimming removed 0 bases from V and 2 bases from J, with 10 bases in between. In germline, CDR1 is LNHNV, CDR2 YYDKDF (reference sequence). The CDR3 is 15 residues long. CDR3 sequence: CATSRDRGWQETQYF. DNA of the CDR3: TGTGCCACCAGCAGAGATCGCGGCTGGCAAGAGACCCAGTACTTC.

This clonotype was recorded at least ten times. One end of the junction is discordant with germline, which a read error may explain. The chain joins TRBV20-1 to TRBJ2-3, with D perhaps matching TRBD1 or TRBD2 (6 bases each). CDR3 length: 15 amino acids. Per the germline V gene, CDR1 is DFQATT and CDR2 is SNEGSKA (reference sequence). The CDR3: CSARVGAGPTDTQYF. CDR3 bases: TGCAGTGCCAGAGTGGGGGCGGGGCCCACAGATACGCAGTATTTT.

In its sample, this clonotype was seen many times. The CDR3, as DNA: TGTGCCAGCGCCCTGAGGGCAGAAGAGACCCAGTACTTC. Its translation is CASALRAEETQYF. The V call is TRBV12-3 or TRBV12-4, the J call TRBJ2-5, with D possibly being TRBD2 (5 bases). The CDR3 spans 13 residues. Trimming removed 8 bases from V and 3 bases from J, with 13 bases in between.

This clonotype was counted a few times. The chain couples TRBV7-2 to TRBJ1-2, with 9 bases fitting TRBD1. The CDR3 totals 14 residues. J was trimmed by 6 bases and V by 5 bases; bases with no gene match: 7. CDR1 and CDR2 from the germline V gene are SGHTA and FQGNSA. CDR3 loop: CASSHTDRGNGYTF. CDR3 sequence (DNA): TGTGCCAGCAGCCATACGGACAGGGGTAATGGCTACACCTTC.

This clonotype came up many times. The chain combines TRBV28 with TRBJ2-7; D gene ambiguous. Germline-derived CDR1 and CDR2 are MDHEN and SYDVKM. V dropped 3 bases and J dropped 1 base, with 7 bases sitting between them. This CDR3 comprises 13 residues. CDR3 sequence reads: CASSFGASYEQYF. The DNA for the CDR3 is TGTGCCAGCAGTTTTGGAGCGTCCTACGAGCAGTACTTC.

J is TRBJ2-1 and V is TRBV24-1, with D maybe TRBD1 (6 bases). The germline gives CDR1 KGHDR, CDR2 SFDVKD. The CDR3 has 14 residues. V was shortened by 3 bases and J by 9 bases, with 14 bases between the two germline ends. CDR3 nucleotide sequence: TGTGCCACCAGTGATACAGGGCTTAGGACTGAGCAGTTCTTC. This codes for CATSDTGLRTEQFF.

This clonotype was counted many times. The rearrangement uses TRBV10-3 and TRBJ2-1, with D perhaps TRBD2 (6 bases). Germline V lookup: CDR1 ENHRY, CDR2 SYGVKD. CDR3 length: 13 residues. With 7 bases removed from V and 0 bases from J, the gap between germline ends came to 7 bases. CDR3 DNA: TGTGCCATCAAACTAGCCTCCTACAATGAGCAGTTCTTC. It is translated as CAIKLASYNEQFF.

This clonotype was seen only a few times. The chain couples TRBV5-6 to TRBJ2-7, with 8 bases lining up with TRBD1. CDR1 is SGHDT, CDR2 YYEEEE, per germline. The CDR3 extends over 15 amino acids. V dropped 3 bases and J dropped 2; count of bases not matched to a gene: 7. CDR3 DNA sequence: TGTGCCAGCAGCTCCCCATCGGACAGGGCCTACGAGCAGTACTTC. Its translation: CASSSPSDRAYEQYF.

This chain uses TRBV12-3 or TRBV12-4 with TRBJ1-2; no firm D call. Between the trimmed V and J ends, which lost 2 bases and 7 bases, there was a span of 17 bases. The CDR3 runs to 15 residues. The chain's CDR3 is CASSLLGSRGSGYTF. The CDR3 DNA follows: TGTGCCAGCAGTTTATTGGGCAGCCGAGGGAGTGGCTACACCTTC.